Listed below are T cell receptor beta chains from one sample, sequenced in a study of CD8+CD57+ T cells in acquired aplastic anemia. TCRdb re-analysed the reads in MiXCR, keeping a single row per CDR3 protein. The repertoire holds about 210,000 distinct CDR3 sequences, with 34% as singletons. Specimen: sorted CD4+, CD8+, or CD8+CD57+ T cells (not recorded which) from PBMCs. These receptors came from a human donor in good health, serving as a control. Each CDR3 is given with its conserved first and last residue. The D gene is left open where the match is weak. Clone size is stated in some rows and not others, as once, few, many or a class when expanded.

V gene	D gene	J gene	clone size	CDR3 protein	CDR3 DNA
TRBV6-1	.	TRBJ1-5	many	CASSEIGGDQPQHF	TGTGCCAGCAGTGAAATAGGAGGGGATCAGCCCCAGCATTTT
TRBV11-1	TRBD1	TRBJ1-1	few	CASSSPRRGQAVRSTEAFF	TGTGCCAGCAGCTCTCCCCGAAGAGGACAGGCCGTGCGGAGCACTGAAGCTTTCTTT
TRBV15	.	TRBJ2-7	.	CATSRDSGYEQYF	TGTGCCACCAGCAGAGATTCCGGCTACGAGCAGTACTTC
TRBV5-1	.	TRBJ2-7	.	CASSPEGFREQYF	TGCGCCAGCAGCCCCGAGGGGTTCCGCGAGCAGTACTTC
TRBV6-5	.	TRBJ1-2	.	CASSYTETGVGSYTF	TGTGCCAGCAGTTACACCGAGACCGGGGTCGGGTCCTACACCTTC
TRBV2	.	TRBJ1-1	.	CAGRGSMTEAFF	TGTGCCGGCAGGGGTTCGATGACTGAAGCTTTCTTT
TRBV7-6	.	TRBJ2-1	.	CASSRDAYNEQFF	TGTGCCAGCAGCCGGGACGCTTACAATGAGCAGTTCTTC
TRBV6-1	TRBD1	TRBJ1-2	many	CASSTDRGQNGYTF	TGTGCCAGCAGTACAGACAGGGGGCAAAATGGCTACACCTTC
TRBV5-1	TRBD2	TRBJ2-5	few	CASSLRIAGGRGETQYF	TGCGCCAGCAGCTTGAGGATAGCGGGAGGGCGGGGAGAGACCCAGTACTTC
TRBV5-1	TRBD1	TRBJ1-2	many	CASSTGTALYGYTF	TGCGCCAGCAGCACCGGGACAGCGCTTTATGGCTACACCTTC
TRBV24-1	.	TRBJ2-1	few	CATSDFAGNSYNEQFF	TGTGCCACCAGTGATTTTGCGGGGAACTCCTACAATGAGCAGTTCTTC
TRBV29-1	.	TRBJ1-3	.	CSVDSNTNTIYF	TGCAGCGTGGACAGTAATACGAACACCATATATTTT
TRBV20-1	TRBD2	TRBJ2-3	many	CSATLHGGASTDTQYF	TGCAGTGCTACCCTCCACGGGGGGGCTAGCACAGATACGCAGTATTTT
TRBV6-1	TRBD2	TRBJ2-1	.	CASSRLAGGTNEQFF	TGTGCCAGCAGCAGACTAGCGGGGGGGACCAATGAGCAGTTCTTC
TRBV12-3/TRBV12-4	.	TRBJ1-5	many	CASSFGQNPQHF	TGTGCCAGCAGTTTTGGGCAGAACCCCCAGCATTTT
TRBV19	.	TRBJ2-5	once	CASSKGLGETQYF	TGTGCCAGTAGTAAGGGGCTGGGGGAGACCCAGTACTTC
TRBV20-1	.	TRBJ2-7	many	CSARERVSYEQYF	TGCAGTGCTAGAGAGAGGGTCTCCTACGAGCAGTACTTC
TRBV4-2	TRBD2	TRBJ2-1	few	CASSPKGTSVSYNEQFF	TGTGCCAGCAGCCCCAAGGGGACTAGCGTCTCCTACAATGAGCAGTTCTTC
TRBV10-3	.	TRBJ1-3	.	CASSVWSGPSGNTIYF	TGTGCCAGCAGTGTTTGGTCGGGGCCCTCTGGAAACACCATATATTTT
TRBV6-5	.	TRBJ1-2	.	CASSLVVNYGYTF	TGTGCCAGCAGTTTGGTAGTGAACTATGGCTACACCTTC
TRBV24-1	.	TRBJ1-5	many	CATSAGRNNQPQHF	TGTGCCACCAGTGCGGGGCGAAACAATCAGCCCCAGCATTTT
TRBV25-1	TRBD2	TRBJ2-3	many	CASSDGLVQYF	TGTGCCAGCAGTGACGGACTAGTTCAGTATTTT
TRBV29-1	.	TRBJ1-1	many	CSVDGSPGRDTEAFF	TGCAGCGTTGATGGATCGCCGGGTCGGGACACTGAAGCTTTCTTT
TRBV20-1	.	TRBJ1-5	.	CSARPFFSQPQHF	TGCAGTGCTAGACCCTTCTTTAGTCAGCCCCAGCATTTT
TRBV20-1	.	TRBJ2-5	many	CSAVRETQYF	TGCAGTGCCGTGAGGGAGACCCAGTACTTC
TRBV11-3	.	TRBJ1-1	few	CASSLMQAGTEAFF	TGTGCCAGCAGCTTAATGCAGGCCGGGACTGAAGCTTTCTTT
TRBV7-3	TRBD1	TRBJ2-7	many	CASSFGQGGEQYF	TGTGCCAGCAGTTTCGGACAGGGAGGCGAGCAGTACTTC
TRBV19	.	TRBJ1-1	many	CASSSGGGTEAFF	TGTGCCAGTAGTTCCGGAGGCGGCACTGAAGCTTTCTTT
TRBV5-1	.	TRBJ2-2	.	CASSIGGSAGELFF	TGCGCCAGCAGCATAGGGGGGTCCGCCGGGGAGCTGTTTTTT
TRBV7-6	.	TRBJ2-1	few	CASSLGATSYLGEQFF	TGTGCCAGCAGCTTAGGGGCTACATCCTATTTAGGGGAGCAGTTCTTC
TRBV9	.	TRBJ2-5	.	CASSVAGGATQHF	.
TRBV20-1	.	TRBJ1-1	many	CSAKFLRDTEAFF	TGCAGTGCTAAATTTCTCAGGGACACTGAAGCTTTCTTT
TRBV5-1	.	TRBJ2-3	many	CASSPRTTGDTQYF	TGCGCCAGCAGCCCTCGGACCACTGGAGATACGCAGTATTTT
TRBV4-2	.	TRBJ2-1	few	CASSLQSPAYNEQFF	TGTGCCAGCAGCCTCCAAAGCCCGGCATACAATGAGCAGTTCTTC
TRBV14	TRBD2	TRBJ2-1	few	CASSQDLAGGLRNEQFF	TGTGCCAGCAGCCAAGATCTTGCGGGAGGGCTTCGGAATGAGCAGTTCTTC
TRBV24-1	TRBD1	TRBJ2-5	.	CATSDPGQGVETQYF	TGTGCCACCAGTGACCCGGGACAGGGTGTAGAGACCCAGTACTTC
TRBV29-1	TRBD1	TRBJ1-1	.	CSGRTGGRNTEAFF	TGCAGCGGGAGGACAGGGGGCAGGAACACTGAAGCTTTCTTT
TRBV2	TRBD2	TRBJ2-1	few	CASSPELAEYNEQFF	TGTGCCAGCAGCCCGGAACTAGCGGAATACAATGAGCAGTTCTTC
TRBV2	.	TRBJ2-5	many	CASDPGHPLFPQYF	TGTGCCAGCGATCCGGGACACCCCCTCTTCCCCCAGTACTTC
TRBV27	.	TRBJ1-5	few	CASSPRPQHF	TGTGCCAGCAGTCCCAGGCCCCAGCATTTT
TRBV9	.	TRBJ2-3	many	CASSLRAKLHTDTQYF	TGTGCCAGCAGCCTCCGGGCCAAACTCCACACAGATACGCAGTATTTT